This TCR beta chain came from a study of blood T cells in healthy people across ages. Together with a sample-barcoded 5' primer, a J-beta primer mix was included in a second PCR lasting about 7 to 11 cycles. Each CDR3 protein is one row after TCRdb ran MiXCR on the 5' RACE reads. The sample includes approximately 800,000 distinct CDR3 sequences, roughly 50% of them seen just once. CDR3 length: 15 amino acids. V gave up 0 bases and J gave up 5 bases; unmatched junction bases: 2. The V gene's germline CDR1 is SGHTA and CDR2 FQGNSA. The rearrangement uses TRBV7-2 and TRBJ1-5, with 9 bases aligning to TRBD1. The sequenced sample consisted of blood. The origin of this receptor is a young man in good health. CDR3 region: CASSLAGTGYQPQHF. CDR3 nucleotide sequence: TGTGCCAGCAGCTTAGCCGGGACAGGGTATCAGCCCCAGCATTTT.